This T cell receptor beta chain comes out of a study of blood T cell repertoires in COVID-19. About the study: Acute and convalescent COVID-19 samples came from the United States, Italy and Spain.

The CDR3 is made up of 15 amino acids. Germline V gives CDR1 SGHKS, CDR2 YYEKEE (reference sequence). Trimming removed 1 base at V and 0 bases at J, with 8 bases between. TCRdb keeps only in-frame clones here, not all; method: immunoSEQ multiplex PCR. The table shows 150,000 or so clones, with 81% occurring only once. The sample was peripheral blood. This clonotype was obtained from a human donor with acute or convalescent COVID-19. The donor label of this sample is uncertain. This chain uses TRBV5-5 with TRBJ1-5, with D unclear. The DNA for the CDR3 is TGTGCCAGCAGCTTGCCGGGATATAGCAATCAGCCCCAGCATTTT. It specifies CASSLPGYSNQPQHF.